This T cell receptor beta chain was obtained from a study of cytomegalovirus exposure and HLA in healthy donors. Points from the study as a whole: Accounts indicate the classifier identified cytomegalovirus status with strong specificity and sensitivity. There were about 160 TCR beta chains listed as cytomegalovirus-associated. Serostatus for CMV was the only available immune exposure information. In a later analysis, TCR beta V- and J-gene trimming was associated with a missense DCLRE1C variant.

V lost 5 bases, J lost 0 bases, and 20 bases lay in between. The CDR3 length is 19 residues. Germline values: CDR1 LNHDA, CDR2 SQIVND (reference sequence). This PCR relied on a set of 60 Vbeta primers and 13 Jbeta primers. TCRdb keeps only in-frame clones here, not all; method: immunoSEQ multiplex PCR. Here the sample spans about 98,000 clones, around 80% being singletons. To note about this clone: Its antigen is not identified.

The clonotype comes from a man between 35 and 55 years old in good health and CMV-seronegative. The chain couples TRBV19 to TRBJ1-6, with TRBD1 as a possible D gene (6 bases). Sequenced material: PBMCs. This CDR3 reads CASSLTSIQGSSYNSPLHF. The DNA of the CDR3 is TGTGCCAGTAGTCTCACGTCGATACAGGGCAGCTCCTATAATTCACCCCTCCACTTT.